These 25 T cell receptor beta chains were all obtained from the same sample, sequenced in a study of cytomegalovirus exposure and HLA in healthy donors. The PCR had 60 Vbeta and 13 Jbeta primers. The assay was immunoSEQ multiplex PCR, and TCRdb's table has in-frame clones only and misses some. The table lists 100,000 to 150,000 clones, about 73% of them singletons, with 4% to 4.5% in the top ten. The sequenced sample was PBMCs. These receptors originate from a woman aged 50 to 60 in good health and CMV-seropositive.

CDR3 amino acids: CASKMTGGRETQYF. CDR3 nucleotides: TGTGCCAGCAAAATGACAGGGGGAAGGGAGACCCAGTACTTC. The gene calls are TRBV2 and TRBJ2-5, with 9 positions matching TRBD1. Trimming cost V 7 bases and J 5 bases; bases outside gene matches: 8. The CDR3 consists of 14 residues. CDR1 SNHLY and CDR2 FYNNEI come from the germline V gene.

The sample holds a few counts of this clone. The chain employs TRBV5-5 and TRBJ2-3; 10 nucleotides match TRBD2. J was trimmed by 5 bases and V by 0 bases; bases with no gene match: 3. Germline values: CDR1 SGHKS, CDR2 YYEKEE (reference sequence). The CDR3 has 15 amino acids. DNA for the CDR3: TGTGCCAGCAGCTTGGCTAGCGGGGGCAGAGATACGCAGTATTTT. Amino acid sequence: CASSLASGGRDTQYF. Full variable domain (missing parts from reference TRBV5-5 and TRBJ2-3): DAGVTQSPTHLIKTRGQQVTLRCSPISGHKSVSWYQQVLGQGPQFIFQYYEKEERGRGNFPDRFSARQFPNYSSELNVNALLLGDSALYLCASSLASGGRDTQYFGPGTRLTVL.

This clone was seen a handful of times. V and J are TRBV7-2 and TRBJ2-7, with D maybe TRBD1 (6 bases). CDR1 is SGHTA, CDR2 FQGNSA, per germline. V was shortened by 4 bases and J by 5 bases, with 15 bases between the two germline ends. The CDR3 is 14 amino acids. In DNA form, the CDR3 reads TGTGCCAGCAGCTCCCAGCCGACAGGCGACGAGCAGTACTTC. This sequence encodes CASSSQPTGDEQYF.

CDR3 DNA sequence: TGTGCCAGCAGCAAGTGGGACACCCCTCAAGAGACCCAGTACTTC. Amino acids: CASSKWDTPQETQYF. The J gene is TRBJ2-5, the V gene TRBV7-2; tentatively, D is TRBD1 (6 bases). The ends were cut back, 5 bases at V and 2 bases at J, with 15 bases in the middle. The CDR3 has 15 residues. The V gene's germline CDR1 is SGHTA and CDR2 FQGNSA.

This chain connects TRBV27 to TRBJ1-1; possible D gene TRBD1, 5 bases. The CDR3 spans 13 residues. Germline V CDR1 and CDR2: MNHEY, SMNVEV (reference sequence). Between the trimmed V and J ends, which lost 5 bases and 1 base, there was a span of 8 bases. The CDR3 DNA reads TGTGCCAGCAGTAATACAGGGAACACTGAAGCTTTCTTT. As protein: CASSNTGNTEAFF.

This clone was recorded a few times. This chain uses TRBV7-8 with TRBJ1-2; TRBD1 is a possible D gene (6 bases). In germline, CDR1 is SGHVS, CDR2 FQNEAQ. This CDR3 has 15 amino acids. The V end lost 5 bases, the J end lost 4 bases, and 17 bases lay between the germline ends. CDR3 loop: CASSLTGILPYGYTF. The CDR3 DNA reads TGTGCCAGCAGCCTCACAGGGATATTACCCTATGGCTACACCTTC.

The chain uses TRBV18 and TRBJ1-3, with 7 bases aligning to TRBD1. The germline CDR1 and CDR2 sequences are KGHSH and LQKENI. The V gene end was trimmed by 6 bases and the J gene end by 0 bases; junction bases not matched to a gene: 2. The CDR3 extends over 14 amino acids. The CDR3 bases are TGTGCCAGCTCGGGGACAGACTCTGGAAACACCATATATTTT. Its translation is CASSGTDSGNTIYF.

This sequence joins TRBV27 and TRBJ1-6; D unresolved. This CDR3 has 18 amino acids. Per the germline V gene, CDR1 is MNHEY and CDR2 is SMNVEV (reference sequence). V was trimmed by 6 bases and J by 0 bases, leaving 18 bases between them. CDR3 loop: CASSSLGRGSSYNSPLHF. Here the CDR3 DNA reads TGTGCCAGCAGCTCATTAGGTAGAGGGAGCTCCTATAATTCACCCCTCCACTTT.

This rearrangement joins TRBV15 to TRBJ2-3; D is possibly TRBD1 (5 bases). Trimming shortened V by 1 base and J by 2 bases, and 10 bases separated the two germline ends. Germline CDR1 is LNHNV and CDR2 is YYDKDF (reference sequence). The CDR3 extends over 15 amino acids. Here the CDR3 DNA reads TGTGCCACCAGCAGAGGTCAGGGAAACACAGATACGCAGTATTTT. Translated: CATSRGQGNTDTQYF.

Details on this clone: Within the sample, other DNA sequences also encode this same CDR3. This chain links TRBV5-4 with TRBJ1-2; D is possibly TRBD1 (5 bases). The V gene's germline CDR1 is SGHNT and CDR2 YYREEE (reference sequence). The CDR3 spans 13 residues. V shed 2 bases and J shed 2 bases, with 7 bases lying between them. Here the CDR3 reads CASSFQGNYGYTF. The CDR3 DNA is TGTGCCAGCAGCTTTCAGGGCAACTATGGCTACACCTTC.

The chain links TRBV7-8 to TRBJ2-5; 10 nucleotides agree with TRBD2. Germline V gives CDR1 SGHVS, CDR2 FQNEAQ. V dropped 2 bases and J dropped 9; count of bases not matched to a gene: 12. The CDR3 extends over 16 amino acids. CDR3 sequence: CASSLLAGGAFEPQYF. CDR3 DNA sequence: TGTGCCAGCAGCTTATTAGCGGGGGGCGCCTTTGAGCCCCAGTACTTC. Together with reference TRBV7-8 and TRBJ2-5, the CDR3 gives the full variable domain: GAGVSQSPRYKVAKRGQDVALRCDPISGHVSLFWYQQALGQGPEFLTYFQNEAQLDKSGLPSDRFFAERPEGSVSTLKIQRTQQEDSAVYLCASSLLAGGAFEPQYFGPGTRLLVL.

The chain recombines TRBV5-1 with TRBJ2-2; D is perhaps TRBD2 (6 bases). V lost 5 bases and J 1 base, leaving 9 bases between the germline ends. This CDR3 is built from 14 residues. Germline V gives CDR1 SGHRS, CDR2 YFSETQ. CDR3 DNA: TGCGCCAGCAGTGGGGGGAGGAACACCGGGGAGCTGTTTTTT. Translating it yields CASSGGRNTGELFF.

The chain recombines TRBV5-4 with TRBJ2-4; 8 bases match TRBD1. In germline, CDR1 is SGHNT, CDR2 YYREEE (reference sequence). The CDR3 consists of 17 residues. Trimming cost V 0 bases and J 0 bases; bases outside gene matches: 5. The CDR3 DNA sequence: TGTGCCAGCAGCTTGGGGCTGACAGGGGTAGCCAAAAACATTCAGTACTTC. This sequence encodes CASSLGLTGVAKNIQYF.

V is TRBV2 and J is TRBJ1-4; TRBD1 matches 8 bases. The germline CDR1 and CDR2 sequences are SNHLY and FYNNEI. This CDR3 has 14 amino acids. Trimming took 6 bases from V and 8 from J; bases not matched to a gene: 8. The CDR3 region has the DNA TGTGCCAGCAGAGAGGACAGGGCAGGCGAAAAACTGTTTTTT. Translated: CASREDRAGEKLFF.

The chain combines TRBV27 with TRBJ1-1, with a tentative D call TRBD1 (6 bases). Germline CDR1 MNHEY, CDR2 SMNVEV (reference sequence). The CDR3 has 16 amino acids. The V end was cut by 0 bases, the J end by 2 bases, with 13 bases between. The CDR3 loop reads CASSLSTGLGNTEAFF. The CDR3, as DNA: TGTGCCAGCAGTTTATCGACAGGCCTAGGAAACACTGAAGCTTTCTTT.

The chain couples TRBV7-9 to TRBJ1-2; D is unresolved. The germline V and J ends were trimmed by 8 bases and 2 bases, with 9 bases remaining between them. The length of the CDR3 is 12 residues. Germline loops: CDR1 SEHNR, CDR2 FQNEAQ (reference sequence). The CDR3 DNA reads as TGTGCCAGCTCTAGCGGGAACTATGGCTACACCTTC. Its translation is CASSSGNYGYTF. Drawing the rest from reference TRBV7-9 and TRBJ1-2, the complete variable domain is DTGVSQNPRHKITKRGQNVTFRCDPISEHNRLYWYRQTLGQGPEFLTYFQNEAQLEKSRLLSDRFSAERPKGSFSTLEIQRTEQGDSAMYLCASSSGNYGYTFGSGTRLTVV.

The V call is TRBV10-3, the J call TRBJ1-6; D not resolved. The CDR3 sequence is 14 residues long. CDR1 ENHRY and CDR2 SYGVKD come from the germline V gene. V lost 4 bases and J lost 9, with 13 bases in between. This chain's CDR3 is CAISGGVSGSPLHF. CDR3 bases: TGTGCCATCAGTGGAGGAGTGAGCGGTTCACCCCTCCACTTT.

The chain links TRBV7-9 to TRBJ2-3; tentatively, D is TRBD2 (6 bases). CDR3 size: 15 residues. Trimming shortened V by 1 base and J by 3 bases, and 11 bases separated the two germline ends. Germline lookup yields CDR1 SEHNR and CDR2 FQNEAQ (reference sequence). CDR3 in DNA: TGTGCCAGCAGCTTAGTTGGGGGGATAACAGATACGCAGTATTTT. Protein product: CASSLVGGITDTQYF.

The CDR3 protein is CAPSVENRGTTSSYEQYF. CDR3 coding DNA: TGTGCCCCCAGTGTAGAAAATAGGGGGACTACTAGCTCCTACGAGCAGTACTTC. The V gene is TRBV30, the J gene TRBJ2-5, with D tentatively TRBD2 (7 bases). TRBJ2-7 explains the end of the DNA better; the J call may be wrong. Germline-derived CDR1 and CDR2 are GTSNPN and SVGIG (reference sequence). The CDR3 is 18 amino acids.

The rearrangement uses TRBV28 and TRBJ2-7, with no clear D. Trimming removed 7 bases at V and 2 bases at J, with 15 bases between. In germline, CDR1 is MDHEN, CDR2 SYDVKM. The CDR3 is made up of 14 amino acids. The CDR3 DNA reads TGTGCCAGCACAAAAGTAGCAACCCCCTACGAGCAGTACTTC. Its protein product is CASTKVATPYEQYF.

The chain has TRBV7-2 and TRBJ2-1, with 7 positions matching TRBD2. Germline V gene sequence: CDR1 SGHTA, CDR2 FQGNSA. The CDR3 loop spans 18 amino acids. After removal of 3 bases from V and 7 bases from J, the junction contained 18 bases not matched to a gene. The CDR3 spells CASSLPLGRGRGVNEQFF. In DNA form, the CDR3 reads TGTGCCAGCAGCTTGCCTCTGGGGCGGGGTCGGGGGGTTAATGAGCAGTTCTTC.

This chain links TRBV27 with TRBJ1-6; D is unclear. In germline, CDR1 is MNHEY, CDR2 SMNVEV (reference sequence). The CDR3 spans 14 residues. Trimming took off 8 bases at V and 8 bases at J, with 16 bases between the two ends. The CDR3 loop reads CASGRPLTDSPLHF. The DNA of the CDR3 is TGTGCCAGCGGGCGCCCTTTAACGGATTCACCCCTCCACTTT.

The CDR3 loop reads CASSLELAGGTDTQYF. CDR3 bases: TGTGCCAGCAGCTTAGAACTAGCGGGGGGCACAGATACGCAGTATTTT. The chain recombines TRBV7-3 with TRBJ2-3; TRBD2 matches 11 bases. With 2 bases clipped from V and 1 base from J, the junction kept 2 bases outside the gene matches. Germline CDR1 and CDR2: SGHTA and FQGTGA. This CDR3 is built from 16 residues.

The CDR3 spells CASEGGTGGTDTQYF. DNA for the CDR3: TGTGCCAGCGAGGGAGGAACAGGGGGAACAGATACGCAGTATTTT. V is TRBV6-1 and J is TRBJ2-3; 8 nucleotides agree with TRBD1. V shed 8 bases and J 3 bases; nucleotides not matched to a gene: 10. This CDR3 has 15 residues. Germline CDR1 is MNHNS and CDR2 is SASEGT.

The V call is TRBV5-1, the J call TRBJ2-6, with D uncertain. The CDR3 loop spans 16 amino acids. The germline V gene has CDR1 SGHRS and CDR2 YFSETQ. Trimming left V 4 bases short and J 2 bases short, with 13 bases between. This CDR3 reads CASSPNSATGANVLTF. For the CDR3, the DNA is TGCGCCAGCAGCCCAAATTCCGCGACTGGGGCCAACGTCCTGACTTTC.